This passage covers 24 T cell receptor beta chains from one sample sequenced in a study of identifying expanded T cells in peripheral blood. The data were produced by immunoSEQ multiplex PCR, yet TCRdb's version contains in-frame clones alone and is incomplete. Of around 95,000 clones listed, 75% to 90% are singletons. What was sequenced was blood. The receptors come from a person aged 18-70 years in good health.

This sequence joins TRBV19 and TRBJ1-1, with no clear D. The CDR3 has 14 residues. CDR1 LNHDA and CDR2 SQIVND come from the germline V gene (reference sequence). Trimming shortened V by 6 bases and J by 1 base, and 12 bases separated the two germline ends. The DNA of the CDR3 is TGTGCCAGTAGACTGGACGGGGAGAACACTGAAGCTTTCTTT. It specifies CASRLDGENTEAFF.

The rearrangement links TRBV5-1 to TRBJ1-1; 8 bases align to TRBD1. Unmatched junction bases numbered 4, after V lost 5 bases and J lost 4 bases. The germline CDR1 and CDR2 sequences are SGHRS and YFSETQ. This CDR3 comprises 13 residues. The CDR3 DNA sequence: TGCGCCAGCAGACAGGGGGTGGGCACTGAAGCTTTCTTT. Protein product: CASRQGVGTEAFF. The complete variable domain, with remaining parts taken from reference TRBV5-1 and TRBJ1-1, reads KAGVTQTPRYLIKTRGQQVTLSCSPISGHRSVSWYQQTPGQGLQFLFEYFSETQRNKGNFPGRFSGRQFSNSRSEMNVSTLELGDSALYLCASRQGVGTEAFFGQGTRLTVV.

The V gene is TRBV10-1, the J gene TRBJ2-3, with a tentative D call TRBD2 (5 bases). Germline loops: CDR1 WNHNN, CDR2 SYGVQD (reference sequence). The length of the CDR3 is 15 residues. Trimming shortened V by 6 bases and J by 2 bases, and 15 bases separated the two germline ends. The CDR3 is CASSSQGSLTDTQYF. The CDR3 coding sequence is TGCGCCAGCAGCTCCCAAGGGAGCCTCACAGATACGCAGTATTTT.

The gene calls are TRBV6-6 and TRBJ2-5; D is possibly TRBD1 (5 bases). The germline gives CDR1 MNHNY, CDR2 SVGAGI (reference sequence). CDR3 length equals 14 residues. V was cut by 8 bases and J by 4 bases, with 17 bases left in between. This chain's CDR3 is CASAHLGVLETQYF. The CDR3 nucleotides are TGTGCCAGCGCCCACTTAGGGGTCTTAGAGACCCAGTACTTC.

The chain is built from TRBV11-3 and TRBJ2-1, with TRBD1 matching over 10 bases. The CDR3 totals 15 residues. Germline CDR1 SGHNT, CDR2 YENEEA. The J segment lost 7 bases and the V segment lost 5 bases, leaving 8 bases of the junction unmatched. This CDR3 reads CASSDTGTGANEQFF. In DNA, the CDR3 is TGTGCCAGCAGCGACACCGGGACAGGGGCAAATGAGCAGTTCTTC.

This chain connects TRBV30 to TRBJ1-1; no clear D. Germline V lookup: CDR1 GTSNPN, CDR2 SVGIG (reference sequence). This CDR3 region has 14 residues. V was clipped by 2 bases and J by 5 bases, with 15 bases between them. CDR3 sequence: CAWSISHGRTEAFF. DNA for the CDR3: TGTGCCTGGAGTATATCACACGGGAGGACTGAAGCTTTCTTT.

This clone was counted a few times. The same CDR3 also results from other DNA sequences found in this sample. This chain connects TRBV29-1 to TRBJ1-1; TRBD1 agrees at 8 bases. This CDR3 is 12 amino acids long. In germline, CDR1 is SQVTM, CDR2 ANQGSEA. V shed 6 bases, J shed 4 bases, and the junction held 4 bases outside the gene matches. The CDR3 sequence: CSVDRGSTEAFF. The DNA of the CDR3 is TGCAGCGTAGACAGGGGAAGCACTGAAGCTTTCTTT.

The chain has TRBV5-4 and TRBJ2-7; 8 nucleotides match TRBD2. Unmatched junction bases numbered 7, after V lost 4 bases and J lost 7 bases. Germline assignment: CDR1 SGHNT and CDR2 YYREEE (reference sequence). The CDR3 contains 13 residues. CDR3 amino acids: CASSPGGEGEQYF. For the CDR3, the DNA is TGTGCCAGCAGCCCGGGGGGGGAAGGGGAGCAGTACTTC.

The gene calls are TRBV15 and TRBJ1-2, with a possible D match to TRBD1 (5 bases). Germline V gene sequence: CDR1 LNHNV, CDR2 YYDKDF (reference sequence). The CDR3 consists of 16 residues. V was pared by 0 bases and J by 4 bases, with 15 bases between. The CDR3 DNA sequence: TGTGCCACCAGCAGAGATCAGACAGTCGGGTTCTATGGCTACACCTTC. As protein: CATSRDQTVGFYGYTF.

The CDR3 bases are TGTGCCAGCAGTTTAACGGGGACTGGAAACACCATATATTTT. Translating it yields CASSLTGTGNTIYF. This chain joins TRBV27 and TRBJ1-3; the D is unclear. The V end was cut by 2 bases, the J end by 2 bases, with 7 bases between. The CDR3 loop spans 14 amino acids. Germline CDR1 reads MNHEY; CDR2 reads SMNVEV (reference sequence).

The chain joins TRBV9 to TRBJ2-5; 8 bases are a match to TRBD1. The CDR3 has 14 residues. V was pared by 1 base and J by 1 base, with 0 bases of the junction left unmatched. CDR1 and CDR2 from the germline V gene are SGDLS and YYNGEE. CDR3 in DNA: TGTGCCAGCAGCGTACAGGGGGCCCAAGAGACCCAGTACTTC. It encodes CASSVQGAQETQYF.

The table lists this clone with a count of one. This CDR3 reads CASSLGQNTYEQYF. CDR3 bases: TGTGCCAGCAGCTTAGGGCAGAATACCTACGAGCAGTACTTC. This chain links TRBV7-6 with TRBJ2-7, with D hard to call. V was trimmed by 1 base and J by 2 bases, leaving 9 bases between them. The CDR3 has 14 amino acids. Germline CDR1 is SGHVS and CDR2 is FNYEAQ.

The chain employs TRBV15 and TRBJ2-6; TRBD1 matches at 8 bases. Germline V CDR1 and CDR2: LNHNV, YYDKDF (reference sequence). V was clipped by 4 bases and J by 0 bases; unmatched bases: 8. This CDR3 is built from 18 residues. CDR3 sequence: CATSITGGLVSGANVLTF. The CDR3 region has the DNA TGTGCCACCAGCATTACAGGGGGGCTTGTCTCTGGGGCCAACGTCCTGACTTTC.

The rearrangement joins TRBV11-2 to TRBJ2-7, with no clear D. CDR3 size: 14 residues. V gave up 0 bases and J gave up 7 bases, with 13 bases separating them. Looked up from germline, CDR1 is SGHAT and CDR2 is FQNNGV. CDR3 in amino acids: CASSLDVESGEQYF. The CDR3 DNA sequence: TGTGCCAGCAGCTTAGATGTGGAATCCGGGGAGCAGTACTTC.

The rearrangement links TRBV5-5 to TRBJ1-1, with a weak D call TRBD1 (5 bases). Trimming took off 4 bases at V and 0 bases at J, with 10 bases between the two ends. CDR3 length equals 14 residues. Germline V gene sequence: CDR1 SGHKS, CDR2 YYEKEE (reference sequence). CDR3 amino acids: CASSRQIMNTEAFF. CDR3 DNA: TGTGCCAGCAGCCGACAGATAATGAACACTGAAGCTTTCTTT.

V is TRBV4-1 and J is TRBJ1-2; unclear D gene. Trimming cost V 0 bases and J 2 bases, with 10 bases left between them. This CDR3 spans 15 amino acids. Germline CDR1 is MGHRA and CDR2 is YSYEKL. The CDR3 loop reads CASSQESVGNYGYTF. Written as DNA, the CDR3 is TGCGCCAGCAGCCAAGAGTCTGTCGGGAACTATGGCTACACCTTC.

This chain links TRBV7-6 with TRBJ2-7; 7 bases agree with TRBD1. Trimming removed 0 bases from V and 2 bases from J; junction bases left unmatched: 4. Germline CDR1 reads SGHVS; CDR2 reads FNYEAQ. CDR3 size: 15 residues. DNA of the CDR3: TGTGCCAGCAGCTTAGCACAGGGGCTTACCTACGAGCAGTACTTC. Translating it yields CASSLAQGLTYEQYF.

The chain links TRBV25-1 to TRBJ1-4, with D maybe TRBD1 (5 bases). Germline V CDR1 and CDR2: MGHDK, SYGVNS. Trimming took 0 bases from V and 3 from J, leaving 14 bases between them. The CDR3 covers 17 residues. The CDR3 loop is CASSEYVVDSANEKLFF. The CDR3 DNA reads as TGTGCCAGCAGTGAATATGTGGTCGACAGTGCTAATGAAAAACTGTTTTTT. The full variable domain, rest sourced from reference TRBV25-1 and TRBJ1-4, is EADIYQTPRYLVIGTGKKITLECSQTMGHDKMYWYQQDPGMELHLIHYSYGVNSTEKGDLSSESTVSRIRTEHFPLTLESARPSHTSQYLCASSEYVVDSANEKLFFGSGTQLSVL.

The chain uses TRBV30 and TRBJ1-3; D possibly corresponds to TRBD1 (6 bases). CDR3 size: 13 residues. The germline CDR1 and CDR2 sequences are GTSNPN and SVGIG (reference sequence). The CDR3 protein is CATDRSGGNTIYF. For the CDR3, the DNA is TGTGCGACCGACAGGTCGGGAGGAAACACCATATATTTT.

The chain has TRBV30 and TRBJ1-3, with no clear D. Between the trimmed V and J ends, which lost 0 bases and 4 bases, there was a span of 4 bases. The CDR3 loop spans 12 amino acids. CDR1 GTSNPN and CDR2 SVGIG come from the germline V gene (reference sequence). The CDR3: CAWSVPGNTIYF. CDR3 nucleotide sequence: TGTGCCTGGAGTGTACCGGGAAACACCATATATTTT.

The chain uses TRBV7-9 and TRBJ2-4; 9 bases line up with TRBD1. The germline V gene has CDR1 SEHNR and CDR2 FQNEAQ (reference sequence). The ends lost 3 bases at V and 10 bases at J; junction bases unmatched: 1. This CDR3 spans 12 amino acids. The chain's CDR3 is CASSFGQGIQYF. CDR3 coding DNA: TGTGCCAGCAGCTTCGGACAGGGGATTCAGTACTTC.

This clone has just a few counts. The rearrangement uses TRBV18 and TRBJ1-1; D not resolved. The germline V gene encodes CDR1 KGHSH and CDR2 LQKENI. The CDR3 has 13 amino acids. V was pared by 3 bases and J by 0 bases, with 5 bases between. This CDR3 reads CASSPDLNTEAFF. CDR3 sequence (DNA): TGTGCCAGCTCACCTGACTTGAACACTGAAGCTTTCTTT.

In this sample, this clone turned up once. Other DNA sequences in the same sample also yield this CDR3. As DNA, the CDR3 is TGTGCCAGTAGTATAAGGACGGCATCTGAAGCTTTCTTT. This gives the protein CASSIRTASEAFF. The genes are TRBV19 and TRBJ1-1; D is ambiguous. CDR3 length: 13 amino acids. V was trimmed by 2 bases and J by 6 bases, leaving 10 bases between them. From germline, CDR1 is LNHDA and CDR2 SQIVND (reference sequence).

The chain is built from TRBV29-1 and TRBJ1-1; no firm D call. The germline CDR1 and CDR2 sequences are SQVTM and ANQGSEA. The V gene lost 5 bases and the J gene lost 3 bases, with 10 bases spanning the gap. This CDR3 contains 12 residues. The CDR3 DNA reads TGCAGCGTTTTTGGGGTTCACACTGAAGCTTTCTTT. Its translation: CSVFGVHTEAFF.